The 20 T cell receptor beta chains given below trace back to one sample, sequenced in a study of neoadjuvant anti-PD-1 for oral cavity cancer. Profiled with immunoSEQ multiplex PCR; TCRdb holds only in-frame clones, not every one. The table has about 72,000 clones, about 86% seen once. Sequencing was performed on PBMCs, taken before nivolumab (anti-PD-1) treatment. These receptors originate from a person between 35 and 79 years old with oral cavity squamous cell carcinoma.

In DNA form, the CDR3 reads TGTGCCAGCAGTTTATGGCAGACGAACACTGAAGCTTTCTTT. Protein: CASSLWQTNTEAFF. The chain couples TRBV28 to TRBJ1-1; D unresolved. The CDR3 runs to 14 residues. V lost 0 bases to trimming and J lost 1 base, with 6 bases between them. Per the germline V gene, CDR1 is MDHEN and CDR2 is SYDVKM.

This clone was found a few times. This chain connects TRBV4-1 to TRBJ1-5; perhaps TRBD1 as D (5 bases). Trimming cost V 1 base and J 2 bases, with 9 bases left between them. The CDR3 totals 15 residues. Germline V CDR1 and CDR2: MGHRA, YSYEKL. The CDR3 spells CASSQATGGNQPQHF. The CDR3 nucleotides read TGCGCCAGCAGCCAAGCAACAGGCGGCAATCAGCCCCAGCATTTT.

The chain joins TRBV10-3 to TRBJ1-5; 9 bases map to TRBD1. The CDR3 extends over 15 amino acids. The V gene end was trimmed by 5 bases and the J gene end by 6 bases; junction bases not matched to a gene: 8. Germline CDR1 reads ENHRY; CDR2 reads SYGVKD. CDR3 sequence reads: CAISPTGGRSQPQHF. The CDR3 bases are TGTGCCATCAGTCCCACAGGGGGCCGGAGTCAGCCCCAGCATTTT.

This rearrangement joins TRBV5-1 to TRBJ1-4, with 7 bases lining up with TRBD1. CDR3 size: 15 residues. The germline V gene has CDR1 SGHRS and CDR2 YFSETQ. V trimming: 0 bases; J trimming: 8 bases; junction bases outside the gene matches: 7. CDR3 in DNA: TGCGCCAGCAGCTTGGAGAGGGGGCGCTTAGAAAAACTGTTTTTT. Its protein is CASSLERGRLEKLFF.

This rearrangement joins TRBV5-1 to TRBJ1-5; 10 nucleotides match TRBD1. CDR3 length: 15 amino acids. V lost 4 bases and J lost 6; bases outside the gene matches: 7. Germline V CDR1 and CDR2: SGHRS, YFSETQ. The CDR3 DNA reads TGCGCCAGCAGCCCGGGACAGGGGTTGGGTCAGCCCCAGCATTTT. This translates into CASSPGQGLGQPQHF.

The V gene is TRBV7-9, the J gene TRBJ2-5; TRBD2 aligns across 10 bases. The V gene end was trimmed by 4 bases and the J gene end by 5 bases; junction bases not matched to a gene: 10. Germline lookup yields CDR1 SEHNR and CDR2 FQNEAQ (reference sequence). The CDR3 spans 16 residues. CDR3: CASSSAAGGPGETQYF. The DNA for the CDR3 is TGTGCCAGCAGCTCCGCAGCGGGAGGGCCGGGGGAGACCCAGTACTTC.

The chain has TRBV7-9 and TRBJ2-1; D is ambiguous. This CDR3 comprises 14 residues. CDR1 SEHNR and CDR2 FQNEAQ come from the germline V gene (reference sequence). V dropped 2 bases and J dropped 5 bases, with 10 bases sitting between them. The CDR3 loop is CASSLPGLNNEQFF. As DNA, the CDR3 is TGTGCCAGCAGCTTACCCGGATTAAACAATGAGCAGTTCTTC.

The chain combines TRBV7-9 with TRBJ2-1; TRBD2 might be the D (5 bases). The CDR3 runs to 14 residues. V shed 3 bases and J shed 2 bases, with 8 bases lying between them. Germline loops: CDR1 SEHNR, CDR2 FQNEAQ (reference sequence). The CDR3 is CASSLRAPYNEQFF. The DNA of the CDR3 is TGTGCCAGCAGCTTGCGGGCTCCCTACAATGAGCAGTTCTTC.

This clone was counted a few times. The chain uses TRBV5-4 and TRBJ2-7; TRBD2 agrees at 8 bases. From germline, CDR1 is SGHNT and CDR2 YYREEE (reference sequence). The CDR3 is made up of 14 amino acids. The trim removed 3 bases at V and 7 bases at J, leaving 9 bases unmatched. In nucleotides, the CDR3 is TGTGCCAGCAGCTCTCAAGCGGGGGTGGGGGAGCAGTACTTC. It specifies CASSSQAGVGEQYF.

This chain links TRBV2 with TRBJ1-2, with TRBD1 matching over 7 bases. The length of the CDR3 is 13 residues. CDR1 is SNHLY, CDR2 FYNNEI, per germline. J lost 7 bases, V lost 8 bases, and 10 bases had no gene match. The CDR3 coding sequence is TGTGCCAGCCAGGGGGGAGAGATCCCTGGCTACACCTTC. Protein product: CASQGGEIPGYTF.

The chain is built from TRBV5-1 and TRBJ1-1, with no clear D. Trimming shortened V by 4 bases and J by 1 base, and 14 bases separated the two germline ends. The CDR3 runs 15 residues. The V gene's germline CDR1 is SGHRS and CDR2 YFSETQ. This CDR3 reads CASSPEGARNTEAFF. CDR3 bases: TGCGCCAGCAGCCCTGAGGGAGCACGGAACACTGAAGCTTTCTTT.

This clone was counted between two and nine times. V and J are TRBV4-1 and TRBJ1-3; D is unresolved. V was clipped by 1 base and J by 0 bases, with 10 bases between them. The CDR3 sequence is 16 residues long. Germline V lookup: CDR1 MGHRA, CDR2 YSYEKL. The CDR3, as DNA: TGCGCCAGCAGCCAAGGTTCCCTACGCTCTGGAAACACCATATATTTT. It translates to CASSQGSLRSGNTIYF.

The chain employs TRBV9 and TRBJ2-1; D uncertain. Germline values: CDR1 SGDLS, CDR2 YYNGEE. CDR3 size: 11 residues. V gave up 3 bases and J gave up 6 bases, with 4 bases separating them. CDR3 region: CASSASNEQFF. For the CDR3, the DNA is TGTGCCAGCAGCGCCTCCAATGAGCAGTTCTTC.

Worth noting for this clone: The junction departs from the called germline gene at one end, perhaps through a read error. J is TRBJ2-5 and V is TRBV7-7; 10 bases align to TRBD2. The CDR3 loop spans 17 amino acids. The germline CDR1 and CDR2 sequences are SSHAT and FNYEAQ (reference sequence). CDR3 region: CASSRGASGGWEETQYF. The DNA for the CDR3 is TGTGCTAGCAGCCGTGGAGCTAGCGGGGGCTGGGAAGAGACCCAGTACTTC.

V usage is TRBV15 and J usage is TRBJ2-7; D is perhaps TRBD1 (5 bases). Germline V gene lookup returns CDR1 LNHNV and CDR2 YYDKDF (reference sequence). The ends were cut back, 0 bases at V and 1 base at J, with 10 bases in the middle. The CDR3 runs 15 residues. CDR3 amino acids: CATSRDRDRSYEQYF. CDR3 in DNA: TGTGCCACCAGCAGAGACCGAGACAGATCCTACGAGCAGTACTTC.

CDR3 sequence (DNA): TGTGCCAGCAGCTCCCGGGGACTAGCGGGTGAGGGTGAGCAGTTCTTC. Protein product: CASSSRGLAGEGEQFF. This chain connects TRBV11-2 to TRBJ2-1, with TRBD2 matching over 12 bases. This CDR3 is 16 amino acids long. Germline values: CDR1 SGHAT, CDR2 FQNNGV. J lost 9 bases, V lost 4 bases, and 10 bases had no gene match.

The chain has TRBV7-9 and TRBJ2-7; no clear D gene. The CDR3 is 12 residues long. Germline lookup yields CDR1 SEHNR and CDR2 FQNEAQ (reference sequence). V gave up 5 bases and J gave up 9 bases, with 14 bases separating them. The CDR3 bases are TGTGCCAGCAGCGAAGGACGGGTGGGGCAGTACTTC. Amino acid sequence: CASSEGRVGQYF. Supplemented by reference TRBV7-9 and TRBJ2-7, the full variable domain reads DTGVSQNPRHKITKRGQNVTFRCDPISEHNRLYWYRQTLGQGPEFLTYFQNEAQLEKSRLLSDRFSAERPKGSFSTLEIQRTEQGDSAMYLCASSEGRVGQYFGPGTRLTVT.

J is TRBJ1-1 and V is TRBV6-6; TRBD1 matches 7 bases. This CDR3 region has 15 residues. The germline V gene encodes CDR1 MNHNY and CDR2 SVGAGI (reference sequence). Losses at the gene ends were 7 bases for V and 1 base for J; bases not matched to a gene: 9. This CDR3 is CASMEGAWGNTEAFF. For the CDR3, the DNA is TGTGCCAGCATGGAGGGGGCTTGGGGGAACACTGAAGCTTTCTTT.

The chain couples TRBV5-6 to TRBJ1-4; TRBD1 aligns across 8 bases. This CDR3 is 15 amino acids long. The germline V gene encodes CDR1 SGHDT and CDR2 YYEEEE. V shed 5 bases and J 7 bases; nucleotides not matched to a gene: 10. CDR3 loop: CASSLRTGLGEKLFF. CDR3 coding DNA: TGTGCCAGCAGTCTTAGGACAGGGCTTGGTGAAAAACTGTTTTTT.

J is TRBJ2-1 and V is TRBV19; 11 bases agree with TRBD2. The CDR3 consists of 16 residues. Germline trimming cut 2 bases from V and 1 base from J; bases unmatched to any gene: 1. Per germline, CDR1 LNHDA and CDR2 SQIVND (reference sequence). The CDR3 reads CASSITSGGSYNEQFF. The CDR3 DNA sequence: TGTGCCAGTAGTATAACTAGCGGGGGATCCTACAATGAGCAGTTCTTC. Together with reference TRBV19 and TRBJ2-1, the CDR3 gives the full variable domain: DGGITQSPKYLFRKEGQNVTLSCEQNLNHDAMYWYRQDPGQGLRLIYYSQIVNDFQKGDIAEGYSVSREKKESFPLTVTSAQKNPTAFYLCASSITSGGSYNEQFFGPGTRLTVL.